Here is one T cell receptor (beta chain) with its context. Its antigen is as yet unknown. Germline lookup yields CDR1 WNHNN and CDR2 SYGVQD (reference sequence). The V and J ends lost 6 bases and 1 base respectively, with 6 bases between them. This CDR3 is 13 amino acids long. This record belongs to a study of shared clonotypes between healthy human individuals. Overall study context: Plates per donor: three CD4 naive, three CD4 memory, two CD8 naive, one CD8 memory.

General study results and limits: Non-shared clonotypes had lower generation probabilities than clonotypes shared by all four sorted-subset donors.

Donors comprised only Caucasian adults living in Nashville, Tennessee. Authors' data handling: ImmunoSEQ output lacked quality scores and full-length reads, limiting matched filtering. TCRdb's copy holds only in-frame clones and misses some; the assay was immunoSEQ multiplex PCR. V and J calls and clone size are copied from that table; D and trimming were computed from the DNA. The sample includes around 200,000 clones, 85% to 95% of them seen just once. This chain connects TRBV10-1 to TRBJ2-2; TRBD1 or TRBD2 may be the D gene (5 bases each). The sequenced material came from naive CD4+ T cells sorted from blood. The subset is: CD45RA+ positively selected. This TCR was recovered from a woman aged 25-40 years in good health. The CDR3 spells CASRGRNTGELFF. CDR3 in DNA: TGCGCCAGCAGGGGACGGAACACCGGGGAGCTGTTTTTT.